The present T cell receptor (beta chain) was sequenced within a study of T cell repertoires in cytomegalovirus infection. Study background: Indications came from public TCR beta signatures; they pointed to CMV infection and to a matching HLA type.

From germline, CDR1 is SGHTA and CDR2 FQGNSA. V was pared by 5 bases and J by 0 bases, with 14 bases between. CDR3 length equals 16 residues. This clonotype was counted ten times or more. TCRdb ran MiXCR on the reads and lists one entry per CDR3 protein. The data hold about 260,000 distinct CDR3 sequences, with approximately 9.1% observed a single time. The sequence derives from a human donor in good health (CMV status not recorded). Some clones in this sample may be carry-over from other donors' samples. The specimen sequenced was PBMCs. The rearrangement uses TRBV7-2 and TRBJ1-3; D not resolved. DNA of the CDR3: TGTGCCAGCAGCCCATCGATCGGGGACTCTGGAAACACCATATATTTT. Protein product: CASSPSIGDSGNTIYF.